One and the same sample provided the 18 T cell receptor beta chains below, sequenced in a study of T-cell memory formation after mild COVID-19. TCRdb called the 5' RACE reads again in MiXCR, with one record for every CDR3 protein. The repertoire holds a few hundred thousand distinct CDR3 sequences, with about 23% as singletons. The sample consisted of PBMCs or a T cell subset sorted from them (not recorded which). Every receptor here comes from an adult woman who had mild COVID-19 (a few samples of this study predate the infection). Cell type and time point are not known.

A few counts support this clonotype. The CDR3 DNA reads TGCAGCGTTGTTGGAGTGGGTGGCTACACCTTC. It translates to CSVVGVGGYTF. The V call is TRBV29-1, the J call TRBJ1-2; D not certain. Germline values: CDR1 SQVTM, CDR2 ANQGSEA. This CDR3 region has 11 residues. V lost 4 bases and J 7 bases, leaving 10 bases between the germline ends.

The V gene is TRBV6-5, the J gene TRBJ2-5, with a tentative D call TRBD2 (6 bases). The germline V gene has CDR1 MNHEY and CDR2 SVGAGI. The CDR3 has 17 amino acids. V was cut by 0 bases and J by 2 bases, with 16 bases left in between. CDR3 residues: CASSYSGLARRQETQYF. CDR3 bases: TGTGCCAGCAGTTACTCGGGGCTAGCGCGTAGGCAAGAGACCCAGTACTTC.

The chain uses TRBV2 and TRBJ2-7; TRBD2 might be the D (5 bases). Between the trimmed V and J ends, which lost 6 bases and 4 bases, there was a span of 13 bases. This CDR3 has 13 residues. Germline V lookup: CDR1 SNHLY, CDR2 FYNNEI. CDR3 DNA: TGTGCCAGCAGCCAACTAGAGGATTACGAGCAGTACTTC. Encoded protein: CASSQLEDYEQYF.

The chain is built from TRBV5-1 and TRBJ1-2; 8 nucleotides line up with TRBD1. After removal of 0 bases from V and 0 bases from J, the junction contained 4 bases not matched to a gene. CDR3 length equals 16 residues. From germline, CDR1 is SGHRS and CDR2 YFSETQ. CDR3 residues: CASSLGDRGANYGYTF. The CDR3 coding sequence is TGCGCCAGCAGCTTGGGTGACAGGGGCGCTAACTATGGCTACACCTTC.

V and J are TRBV9 and TRBJ2-3, with D maybe TRBD2 (5 bases). Trimming left V 4 bases short and J 2 bases short, with 26 bases between. The germline V gene has CDR1 SGDLS and CDR2 YYNGEE. The CDR3 has 19 amino acids. As DNA, the CDR3 is TGTGCCAGCAGCCAGGTGGGAGCGGAAACTCTTCCTACCACAGATACGCAGTATTTT. Amino acids: CASSQVGAETLPTTDTQYF. Drawing the rest from reference TRBV9 and TRBJ2-3, the complete variable domain is DSGVTQTPKHLITATGQRVTLRCSPRSGDLSVYWYQQSLDQGLQFLIQYYNGEERAKGNILERFSAQQFPDLHSELNLSSLELGDSALYFCASSQVGAETLPTTDTQYFGPGTRLTVL.

CDR3 protein: CASIGISSYNEQFF. CDR3 DNA: TGTGCCAGCATTGGGATTAGCTCCTACAATGAGCAGTTCTTC. This chain links TRBV28 with TRBJ2-1; D remains unclear. The CDR3 runs to 14 residues. V lost 7 bases, J lost 0 bases, and 10 bases lay in between. The V gene's germline CDR1 is MDHEN and CDR2 SYDVKM.

At least ten counts were recorded for this clonotype. In DNA, the CDR3 is TGTGCCAGCAGCCGCCGTTGGGGGGGAACGGACACTGAAGCTTTCTTT. Protein product: CASSRRWGGTDTEAFF. The chain combines TRBV7-9 with TRBJ1-1; TRBD1 is a possible D gene (5 bases). The germline CDR1 and CDR2 sequences are SEHNR and FQNEAQ (reference sequence). The CDR3 runs to 16 residues. The V end lost 5 bases, the J end lost 3 bases, and 19 bases lay between the germline ends.

V usage is TRBV6-4 and J usage is TRBJ2-7; tentative D call: TRBD1 (6 bases). Trimming cost V 7 bases and J 1 base, with 14 bases left between them. The CDR3 length is 14 residues. CDR1 MRHNA and CDR2 SNTAGT come from the germline V gene. Here the CDR3 reads CASKDGTTSYEQYF. For the CDR3, the DNA is TGTGCCAGCAAAGACGGGACAACGTCCTACGAGCAGTACTTC.

The table lists this clonotype with many counts. The gene calls are TRBV7-8 and TRBJ2-2; 12 nucleotides align to TRBD1. V shed 5 bases and J 5 bases; nucleotides not matched to a gene: 6. CDR3 size: 16 residues. Germline values: CDR1 SGHVS, CDR2 FQNEAQ. Written as DNA, the CDR3 is TGTGCCAGCAGCCCACGGGACAGGGGGCGGACCGGGGAGCTGTTTTTT. Its translation is CASSPRDRGRTGELFF.

This chain uses TRBV6-5 with TRBJ1-2; 9 bases fit TRBD1. V lost 6 bases and J lost 6; bases outside the gene matches: 11. The CDR3 has 15 residues. CDR1 MNHEY and CDR2 SVGAGI come from the germline V gene. CDR3 in DNA: TGTGCCAGCAGCATATCACCCGACAGGGGGAATGGCTACACCTTC. It codes for CASSISPDRGNGYTF.

This clonotype was found a few times. This chain links TRBV5-4 with TRBJ2-2; D may match TRBD1 or TRBD2 (6 bases each). The CDR3 sequence is 14 residues long. Germline loops: CDR1 SGHNT, CDR2 YYREEE (reference sequence). The V and J ends lost 4 bases and 4 bases respectively, with 11 bases between them. DNA for the CDR3: TGTGCCAGCAGCAGGTGGGGGGCCACCGGGGAGCTGTTTTTT. Translated, it gives CASSRWGATGELFF.

This clonotype has a handful of counts. The chain has TRBV12-3 or TRBV12-4 and TRBJ1-1, with 7 bases lining up with TRBD1. The CDR3 extends over 15 amino acids. The ends lost 6 bases at V and 1 base at J; junction bases unmatched: 8. CDR3 region: CASRPRQGGNTEAFF. CDR3 coding DNA: TGTGCCAGCAGACCGCGACAGGGAGGGAACACTGAAGCTTTCTTT.

The chain employs TRBV25-1 and TRBJ2-2; tentative D call: TRBD1 (6 bases). Germline lookup yields CDR1 MGHDK and CDR2 SYGVNS. The V gene lost 6 bases and the J gene lost 4 bases, with 15 bases spanning the gap. This CDR3 has 15 amino acids. CDR3 residues: CASRQGRSSTGELFF. CDR3 in DNA: TGTGCCAGCAGACAGGGACGGTCTAGCACCGGGGAGCTGTTTTTT.

The CDR3 DNA is TGTGCCAGCAGCCAAGCCCTAGCGGGATATTACGAGCAGTACTTC. Protein: CASSQALAGYYEQYF. The V gene is TRBV4-2, the J gene TRBJ2-7, with 9 bases aligning to TRBD2. Germline trimming cut 1 base from V and 4 bases from J; bases unmatched to any gene: 5. The length of the CDR3 is 15 residues. CDR1 and CDR2 from the germline V gene are LGHNA and YNFKEQ.

This clonotype came up a few times. This chain joins TRBV5-4 and TRBJ2-1, with 15 bases matching TRBD2. The V segment lost 3 bases and the J segment 2 bases; nucleotides outside the gene matches: 3. CDR1 is SGHNT and CDR2 is YYREEE in the germline V gene (reference sequence). CDR3 length equals 17 residues. The CDR3 spells CASSSGLAGGAYNEQFF. DNA of the CDR3: TGTGCCAGCAGCTCAGGACTAGCGGGAGGGGCCTACAATGAGCAGTTCTTC.

This clonotype was counted only a few times. V gene TRBV19 combines with J gene TRBJ2-5; 8 bases fit TRBD2. The germline V gene encodes CDR1 LNHDA and CDR2 SQIVND (reference sequence). CDR3 length: 14 amino acids. With 6 bases clipped from V and 5 bases from J, the junction kept 8 bases outside the gene matches. The CDR3 reads CASRTSAGRETQYF. CDR3 sequence (DNA): TGTGCCAGTAGGACTAGCGCGGGCCGGGAGACCCAGTACTTC.

V and J are TRBV29-1 and TRBJ2-7; D may correspond to TRBD1 or TRBD2 (5 bases each). V lost 3 bases and J lost 6, with 12 bases in between. CDR1 is SQVTM and CDR2 is ANQGSEA in the germline V gene. This CDR3 spans 12 amino acids. CDR3 residues: CSVDIMGVEQYF. CDR3 bases: TGCAGCGTTGATATCATGGGGGTCGAGCAGTACTTC.

This clonotype occurred a few times. The V call is TRBV20-1, the J call TRBJ2-3; 8 bases align to TRBD2. Germline CDR1 DFQATT, CDR2 SNEGSKA (reference sequence). J gave up 3 bases and V 4 bases, and 6 bases lay outside the gene matches. The CDR3 runs 14 residues. The CDR3 DNA follows: TGCAGTGCTAAACGGGGGGGCCAGACAGATACGCAGTATTTT. It specifies CSAKRGGQTDTQYF.